Below are 32 T cell receptor beta chains sequenced from a single sample in a study of shared clonotypes between healthy human individuals. Assay: immunoSEQ multiplex PCR; the TCRdb copy retains only in-frame clones and omits some. The sample carries roughly 1 million clones, 75% recorded once. Material for sequencing was memory CD4+ T cells sorted from blood. The subset here: CD45RA-negative fraction. These receptors came from a man aged 18 to 30 in good health.

V gene TRBV5-6 combines with J gene TRBJ2-3, with 9 bases identical to TRBD2. The V gene's germline CDR1 is SGHDT and CDR2 YYEEEE. J gave up 7 bases and V 2 bases, and 8 bases lay outside the gene matches. The CDR3 spans 15 residues. The CDR3 DNA reads as TGTGCCAGCAGCTTCGCTGGGACTAGCAGGAATACGCAGTATTTT. Its protein is CASSFAGTSRNTQYF.

The chain recombines TRBV7-6 with TRBJ2-1, with D unclear. CDR1 SGHVS and CDR2 FNYEAQ come from the germline V gene. This CDR3 region has 12 residues. V lost 2 bases, J lost 9 bases, and 8 bases lay in between. CDR3 coding DNA: TGTGCCAGCAGCTTAAGATCCGGTGAGCAGTTCTTC. This codes for CASSLRSGEQFF.

Many counts were recorded for this clone. This chain connects TRBV7-2 to TRBJ2-7; TRBD2 agrees at 8 bases. CDR3 length: 15 residues. With V trimmed by 4 bases and J by 2 bases, 7 bases remained unmatched. The germline CDR1 and CDR2 sequences are SGHTA and FQGNSA. The CDR3 reads CASSSQRETTYEQYF. DNA for the CDR3: TGTGCCAGCAGCTCTCAGCGGGAGACTACCTACGAGCAGTACTTC.

The rearrangement joins TRBV18 to TRBJ2-2; 7 positions agree with TRBD1. Germline-derived CDR1 and CDR2 are KGHSH and LQKENI. Trimming cost V 8 bases and J 8 bases; bases outside gene matches: 11. The CDR3 has 14 amino acids. CDR3 sequence: CASQRDRDEGELFF. As DNA, the CDR3 is TGTGCCAGCCAACGCGACAGGGACGAAGGGGAGCTGTTTTTT.

The chain is built from TRBV7-8 and TRBJ1-1; no definite D call. This CDR3 has 16 residues. Per the germline V gene, CDR1 is SGHVS and CDR2 is FQNEAQ. The ends were cut back, 1 base at V and 2 bases at J, with 14 bases in the middle. The CDR3 loop is CASSLEATGINTEAFF. In DNA, the CDR3 is TGTGCCAGCAGCTTAGAAGCAACCGGGATTAACACTGAAGCTTTCTTT.

The chain couples TRBV6-6 to TRBJ1-2, with a weak D call TRBD1 (6 bases). Trimming cost V 8 bases and J 4 bases, with 14 bases left between them. The CDR3 extends over 13 amino acids. Germline V gene data show CDR1 as MNHNY and CDR2 as SVGAGI (reference sequence). The CDR3 bases are TGTGCCAGCGTTGGACAGACCCTCTATGGCTACACCTTC. Translated, it gives CASVGQTLYGYTF.

This clone was observed once. This chain connects TRBV2 to TRBJ2-3; tentatively, D is TRBD2 (7 bases). Trimming took 8 bases from V and 7 from J, leaving 16 bases between them. The germline V gene has CDR1 SNHLY and CDR2 FYNNEI. The CDR3 sequence is 13 residues long. CDR3 in DNA: TGTGCCAGCGTTAGGGGGGGAGCGCATACGCAGTATTTT. Protein sequence: CASVRGGAHTQYF. The whole variable domain, remainder taken from reference TRBV2 and TRBJ2-3, is EPEVTQTPSHQVTQMGQEVILRCVPISNHLYFYWYRQILGQKVEFLVSFYNNEISEKSEIFDDQFSVERPDGSNFTLKIRSTKLEDSAMYFCASVRGGAHTQYFGPGTRLTVL.

The chain uses TRBV28 and TRBJ1-5, with unresolved D. CDR3 size: 14 residues. The germline V gene has CDR1 MDHEN and CDR2 SYDVKM. V lost 6 bases, J lost 0 bases, and 9 bases lay in between. The CDR3 sequence is CASREGSSNQPQHF. Written as DNA, the CDR3 is TGTGCCAGCAGGGAGGGTTCTAGCAATCAGCCCCAGCATTTT.

This rearrangement joins TRBV27 to TRBJ1-4, with 7 bases fitting TRBD1. CDR3 length: 13 amino acids. CDR1 is MNHEY and CDR2 is SMNVEV in the germline V gene (reference sequence). Losses at the gene ends were 6 bases for V and 10 bases for J; bases not matched to a gene: 8. The CDR3 loop reads CASRVGQAGKLFF. CDR3 bases: TGTGCCAGCAGGGTCGGACAGGCTGGAAAACTGTTTTTT.

This clone was picked up one time. Other nucleotide sequences in the sample specify the same CDR3. This chain links TRBV6-5 with TRBJ2-3; D is uncertain. The germline CDR1 and CDR2 sequences are MNHEY and SVGAGI. With 5 bases removed from V and 0 bases from J, the gap between germline ends came to 6 bases. The CDR3 has 13 amino acids. The CDR3 here is CASSRVSTDTQYF. The CDR3 nucleotides read TGTGCCAGCAGTAGGGTTAGCACAGATACGCAGTATTTT.

This clone was detected only once. The chain's CDR3 is CASSSNPDTGNTEAFF. The CDR3 coding sequence is TGTGCCAGCAGTTCTAACCCGGACACCGGGAACACTGAAGCTTTCTTT. This sequence joins TRBV6-5 and TRBJ1-1; D is possibly TRBD1 (5 bases). Germline CDR1 MNHEY, CDR2 SVGAGI. The CDR3 extends over 16 amino acids. V lost 4 bases and J 1 base, leaving 16 bases between the germline ends.

The rearrangement links TRBV2 to TRBJ2-7; D perhaps matches TRBD2 (7 bases). Deletions cut 4 bases from V and 7 bases from J, with 17 bases between. From germline, CDR1 is SNHLY and CDR2 FYNNEI. The CDR3 has 14 amino acids. The chain's CDR3 is CASSVGRGATEQYF. CDR3 nucleotides: TGTGCCAGCAGTGTTGGGAGGGGGGCTACAGAGCAGTACTTC.

V is TRBV11-2 and J is TRBJ2-7, with TRBD2 matching 7 bases. The junction had 2 bases not matched to a gene; V was cut back by 6 bases and J by 0 bases. CDR1 is SGHAT and CDR2 is FQNNGV in the germline V gene. This CDR3 comprises 13 residues. This CDR3 is CASRLASSYEQYF. DNA of the CDR3: TGTGCCAGCAGACTAGCGAGCTCCTACGAGCAGTACTTC.

The chain joins TRBV4-1 to TRBJ2-1; no clear D. The ends were cut back, 3 bases at V and 6 bases at J, with 12 bases in the middle. CDR3 size: 14 residues. Germline V gene data show CDR1 as MGHRA and CDR2 as YSYEKL. The CDR3 spells CASSQVIPANEQFF. The CDR3 coding sequence is TGCGCCAGCAGCCAGGTTATCCCGGCCAATGAGCAGTTCTTC.

V is TRBV9 and J is TRBJ1-6, with 10 bases identical to TRBD1. This CDR3 spans 15 amino acids. Germline values: CDR1 SGDLS, CDR2 YYNGEE. V was pared by 3 bases and J by 9 bases, with 6 bases of the junction left unmatched. The CDR3 loop is CASSEGQGFGSPLHF. CDR3 sequence (DNA): TGTGCCAGCAGCGAGGGACAGGGGTTCGGTTCACCCCTCCACTTT.

V gene TRBV7-2 combines with J gene TRBJ2-7; D remains unclear. The CDR3 contains 15 residues. V gave up 1 base and J gave up 0 bases, with 10 bases separating them. CDR1 and CDR2 from the germline V gene are SGHTA and FQGNSA. CDR3 nucleotide sequence: TGTGCCAGCAGCTTAGGTAGGGCGAGCTCCTACGAGCAGTACTTC. It codes for CASSLGRASSYEQYF. The variable domain in full, completed from reference TRBV7-2 and TRBJ2-7, reads GAGVSQSPSNKVTEKGKDVELRCDPISGHTALYWYRQSLGQGLEFLIYFQGNSAPDKSGLPSDRFSAERTGGSVSTLTIQRTQQEDSAVYLCASSLGRASSYEQYFGPGTRLTVT.

The J gene is TRBJ2-1, the V gene TRBV10-2; 11 positions agree with TRBD2. Germline CDR1 reads WSHSY; CDR2 reads SAAADI. The CDR3 consists of 16 residues. The V and J ends lost 0 bases and 7 bases, in that order; junction bases with no gene match: 5. The CDR3 loop is CASSESRPSGGNEQFF. The CDR3 bases are TGCGCCAGCAGTGAGTCGCGTCCTAGCGGGGGGAATGAGCAGTTCTTC.

V usage is TRBV19 and J usage is TRBJ2-7, with D tentatively TRBD1 (6 bases). V was cut by 7 bases and J by 4 bases, with 14 bases left in between. Germline CDR1 is LNHDA and CDR2 is SQIVND (reference sequence). The CDR3 totals 13 residues. CDR3 bases: TGTGCCAGTAAAGGACAGACGGTTTACGAGCAGTACTTC. Encoded protein: CASKGQTVYEQYF. The full variable domain, its missing parts supplied by reference TRBV19 and TRBJ2-7, is DGGITQSPKYLFRKEGQNVTLSCEQNLNHDAMYWYRQDPGQGLRLIYYSQIVNDFQKGDIAEGYSVSREKKESFPLTVTSAQKNPTAFYLCASKGQTVYEQYFGPGTRLTVT.

The J gene is TRBJ2-3, the V gene TRBV7-6; possible D gene TRBD1, 5 bases. CDR3 length: 16 residues. Germline CDR1 reads SGHVS; CDR2 reads FNYEAQ. V was clipped by 3 bases and J by 1 base, with 14 bases between them. In nucleotides, the CDR3 is TGTGCCAGCAGCTTCAATGGGCAGACAGGCACAGATACGCAGTATTTT. As protein: CASSFNGQTGTDTQYF.

The CDR3: CAWSPGANVNEQFF. The CDR3 DNA follows: TGTGCCTGGAGTCCAGGGGCGAACGTGAATGAGCAGTTCTTC. This chain links TRBV30 with TRBJ2-1, with a possible D match to TRBD1 (6 bases). V was cut by 2 bases and J by 7 bases, with 15 bases left in between. Germline-derived CDR1 and CDR2 are GTSNPN and SVGIG (reference sequence). The CDR3 has 14 amino acids.

The chain is built from TRBV7-2 and TRBJ2-7; a weak D match, TRBD2 (6 bases). The CDR3 extends over 16 amino acids. Germline V CDR1 and CDR2: SGHTA, FQGNSA. The ends were cut back, 1 base at V and 1 base at J, with 14 bases in the middle. This CDR3 is CASSLVPGLVSYEQYF. CDR3 nucleotide sequence: TGTGCCAGCAGCTTAGTACCGGGACTTGTTTCCTACGAGCAGTACTTC.

In its sample, this clone was seen a few times. This chain connects TRBV19 to TRBJ1-5; D uncertain. V gave up 3 bases and J gave up 9 bases, with 9 bases separating them. The CDR3 spans 12 residues. The germline gives CDR1 LNHDA, CDR2 SQIVND (reference sequence). The CDR3 sequence: CASSIPLGPQHF. For the CDR3, the DNA is TGTGCCAGTAGTATCCCCCTTGGGCCCCAGCATTTT. The full variable domain, completed using reference TRBV19 and TRBJ1-5, is DGGITQSPKYLFRKEGQNVTLSCEQNLNHDAMYWYRQDPGQGLRLIYYSQIVNDFQKGDIAEGYSVSREKKESFPLTVTSAQKNPTAFYLCASSIPLGPQHFGDGTRLSIL.

The CDR3 DNA follows: TGCGCCAGCAGCCAACGTTCGAACACTGAAGCTTTCTTT. Protein: CASSQRSNTEAFF. The chain recombines TRBV4-1 with TRBJ1-1; D gene uncertain. V lost 2 bases, J lost 1 base, and 5 bases lay in between. This CDR3 spans 13 amino acids. The germline V gene has CDR1 MGHRA and CDR2 YSYEKL.

This clone is a singleton in its sample. CDR3 region: CASSYGAGDSYEQYF. CDR3 sequence (DNA): TGTGCCAGCAGTTACGGTGCGGGGGACTCCTACGAGCAGTACTTC. The chain is built from TRBV6-5 and TRBJ2-7, with 7 bases fitting TRBD2. The length of the CDR3 is 15 residues. Germline V gene lookup returns CDR1 MNHEY and CDR2 SVGAGI. V lost 2 bases to trimming and J lost 0 bases; unmatched junction nucleotides: 4.

The chain joins TRBV7-2 to TRBJ1-4; 9 bases are shared with TRBD1. CDR3 length: 15 amino acids. J gave up 4 bases and V 1 base, and 1 base lay outside the gene matches. CDR1 SGHTA and CDR2 FQGNSA come from the germline V gene. The CDR3 loop reads CASSLGDRDNEKLFF. The CDR3 bases are TGTGCCAGCAGCTTAGGGGACAGGGATAATGAAAAACTGTTTTTT.

This chain links TRBV27 with TRBJ2-6; 10 bases match TRBD1. The V and J ends lost 5 bases and 2 bases, in that order; junction bases with no gene match: 6. The CDR3 has 17 amino acids. Germline loops: CDR1 MNHEY, CDR2 SMNVEV (reference sequence). CDR3 sequence reads: CASSPGQGWAGANVLTF. In DNA form, the CDR3 reads TGTGCCAGCAGTCCGGGACAGGGGTGGGCTGGGGCCAACGTCCTGACTTTC.

The gene calls are TRBV18 and TRBJ1-3; a weak D match, TRBD1 (5 bases). The CDR3 totals 17 residues. V dropped 3 bases and J dropped 0 bases, with 15 bases sitting between them. In germline, CDR1 is KGHSH, CDR2 LQKENI. This chain's CDR3 is CASSPLGGDLSGNTIYF. The CDR3 coding sequence is TGTGCCAGCTCACCCCTGGGAGGGGACCTCTCTGGAAACACCATATATTTT.

The CDR3 bases are TGTGCCAGCAGCTCAACAGGGCTCCACGAGCAGTACTTC. It specifies CASSSTGLHEQYF. This chain links TRBV5-6 with TRBJ2-7; TRBD1 is a possible D gene (6 bases). Per the germline V gene, CDR1 is SGHDT and CDR2 is YYEEEE. Trimming stripped 3 bases from V and 5 bases from J, with 12 bases between. The CDR3 has 13 amino acids.

CDR3 nucleotide sequence: TGTGCCAGCAGCTTTATGCCAGGGTATGGCTACACCTTC. It translates to CASSFMPGYGYTF. The chain recombines TRBV5-5 with TRBJ1-2, with a tentative D call TRBD1 (5 bases). The germline CDR1 and CDR2 sequences are SGHKS and YYEKEE (reference sequence). There are 13 residues in the CDR3. Deletions cut 2 bases from V and 5 bases from J, with 10 bases between.

Here the CDR3 reads CASLGLFYNEQFF. For the CDR3, the DNA is TGTGCCAGCCTCGGACTTTTTTACAATGAGCAGTTCTTC. This chain connects TRBV6-1 to TRBJ2-1; possibly TRBD2 for D (5 bases). The CDR3 is 13 residues long. Trimming took off 8 bases at V and 4 bases at J, with 12 bases between the two ends. The germline V gene encodes CDR1 MNHNS and CDR2 SASEGT.

This clone was seen more than once but under ten times. The genes are TRBV29-1 and TRBJ2-2; maybe TRBD2 (5 bases). Trimming took 8 bases from V and 4 from J, leaving 11 bases between them. Germline CDR1 reads SQVTM; CDR2 reads ANQGSEA. The CDR3 loop spans 12 amino acids. CDR3 bases: TGCAGCTGGACTGGGCCCACCGGGGAGCTGTTTTTT. The encoded protein is CSWTGPTGELFF.

The V gene is TRBV4-2, the J gene TRBJ2-5; TRBD2 matches 9 bases. Germline V gene data show CDR1 as LGHNA and CDR2 as YNFKEQ. The CDR3 totals 15 residues. Unmatched junction bases numbered 9, after V lost 5 bases and J lost 5 bases. This chain's CDR3 is CASSSRRGGLETQYF. For the CDR3, the DNA is TGTGCCAGCAGCTCCCGGCGGGGGGGCCTTGAGACCCAGTACTTC.